These 3 T cell receptor beta chains came from one sample sequenced in a study of OX40 agonist ivuxolimab in advanced cancers. Using immunoSEQ multiplex PCR, the repertoire was profiled, and TCRdb retains in-frame clones only, with some absent. Found here are about 45,000 clones, roughly 86% of them singletons; the top ten hold over 1%. Specimen: CD4+ or CD8+ T cells sorted from blood, collected in a trial of the OX40 agonist ivuxolimab. Every receptor here comes from an adult with an advanced solid tumor such as melanoma, head and neck, liver or kidney cancer.

DNA for the CDR3: TGTGCCAGCAGCTTAGGGGGGGAGAGCACAGATACGCAGTATTTT. This sequence encodes CASSLGGESTDTQYF. The rearrangement uses TRBV11-3 and TRBJ2-3, with a possible D match to TRBD2 (6 bases). The V end was cut by 1 base, the J end by 0 bases, with 8 bases between. This CDR3 spans 15 amino acids. The germline gives CDR1 SGHNT, CDR2 YENEEA.

V usage is TRBV12-5 and J usage is TRBJ2-3; 8 nucleotides match TRBD2. The CDR3 is 16 residues long. The germline CDR1 and CDR2 sequences are LGHNT and FRNRAP. V dropped 1 base and J dropped 6; count of bases not matched to a gene: 9. CDR3 sequence: CASGLGLATPWDTQYF. In DNA form, the CDR3 reads TGTGCTAGTGGTTTGGGACTAGCGACTCCTTGGGATACGCAGTATTTT.

This rearrangement joins TRBV7-3 to TRBJ2-7; D unclear. The germline gives CDR1 SGHTA, CDR2 FQGTGA. V lost 5 bases and J 1 base, leaving 12 bases between the germline ends. The CDR3 covers 14 residues. CDR3 DNA sequence: TGTGCCAGCAGCCGGACCGGTGGTTCCTACGAGCAGTACTTC. As protein: CASSRTGGSYEQYF.